The 16 T cell receptor beta chains below were found in one sample sequenced in a study of T cell responses to AZD1222 COVID-19 vaccine. Profiling relied on immunoSEQ multiplex PCR, and the TCRdb table lists in-frame clones only, not all of them. The data contain 160,000 or so clones, around 87% of them singletons. This material consisted of peripheral blood, taken 28 days after the second AZD1222 dose. Receptors originate from an adult who received the AZD1222 COVID-19 vaccine.

This chain uses TRBV9 with TRBJ2-1, with TRBD2 as a possible D gene (5 bases). From germline, CDR1 is SGDLS and CDR2 YYNGEE. V lost 4 bases, J lost 10 bases, and 18 bases lay in between. CDR3 length: 14 amino acids. The CDR3 DNA follows: TGTGCCAGCAGCATGACTAAAGATACAATCGAGCAGTTCTTC. It codes for CASSMTKDTIEQFF.

V gene TRBV4-2 combines with J gene TRBJ2-7, with 8 nucleotides matching TRBD1. Trimming removed 4 bases from V and 2 bases from J; junction bases left unmatched: 4. The germline V gene has CDR1 LGHNA and CDR2 YNFKEQ. The CDR3 covers 14 residues. The DNA of the CDR3 is TGTGCCAGCAGCCTAGACAGGGGACCCTACGAGCAGTACTTC. It encodes CASSLDRGPYEQYF.

The V gene is TRBV4-2, the J gene TRBJ2-1, with D tentatively TRBD1 (6 bases). The CDR3 has 16 residues. Trimming took off 0 bases at V and 5 bases at J, with 14 bases between the two ends. In germline, CDR1 is LGHNA, CDR2 YNFKEQ. The CDR3 DNA is TGTGCCAGCAGCCAAGAAAAGGGGGTAGGAAACAATGAGCAGTTCTTC. Translation: CASSQEKGVGNNEQFF.

The chain employs TRBV6-1 and TRBJ1-6; maybe TRBD1 (5 bases). Per the germline V gene, CDR1 is MNHNS and CDR2 is SASEGT. This CDR3 comprises 14 residues. V gave up 2 bases and J gave up 6 bases, with 8 bases separating them. This CDR3 is CASSELQGNSPLHF. CDR3 bases: TGTGCCAGCAGTGAACTGCAGGGTAATTCACCCCTCCACTTT.

The J gene is TRBJ1-4, the V gene TRBV18; a possible D gene is TRBD1 (6 bases). Germline V gives CDR1 KGHSH, CDR2 LQKENI. V lost 3 bases and J 0 bases, leaving 8 bases between the germline ends. There are 15 residues in the CDR3. The CDR3 nucleotides read TGTGCCAGCTCACCGACAGGTTCAACTAATGAAAAACTGTTTTTT. Its translation: CASSPTGSTNEKLFF.

The V call is TRBV7-2, the J call TRBJ1-1; the D gene is possibly TRBD1 (5 bases). Germline CDR1 is SGHTA and CDR2 is FQGNSA. The CDR3 contains 13 residues. V was clipped by 9 bases and J by 2 bases, with 13 bases between them. The DNA of the CDR3 is TGTGCCAGTGGGGCGAGGGGTAACACTGAAGCTTTCTTT. This translates into CASGARGNTEAFF.

The chain recombines TRBV7-2 with TRBJ2-1; 16 bases match TRBD2. The V and J ends lost 1 base and 0 bases, in that order; junction bases with no gene match: 3. The CDR3 has 19 residues. The germline V gene encodes CDR1 SGHTA and CDR2 FQGNSA. CDR3 residues: CASSLVGTSGGASYNEQFF. In DNA, the CDR3 is TGTGCCAGCAGCTTAGTGGGGACTAGCGGGGGGGCCTCCTACAATGAGCAGTTCTTC.

The chain recombines TRBV25-1 with TRBJ1-2, with 11 bases matching TRBD1. CDR3 length: 16 amino acids. V shed 3 bases and J 4 bases; nucleotides not matched to a gene: 7. CDR1 is MGHDK and CDR2 is SYGVNS in the germline V gene. The CDR3 DNA sequence: TGTGCCAGCAGTGATGGGACAGGGGGGAGCGGCTATGGCTACACCTTC. It yields the protein CASSDGTGGSGYGYTF.

The gene calls are TRBV19 and TRBJ2-7, with TRBD1 as a possible D gene (5 bases). Germline V gene data show CDR1 as LNHDA and CDR2 as SQIVND (reference sequence). This CDR3 has 15 residues. CDR3 in DNA: TGTGAACAGTTGGGAAGGGGATGGGGCTACTACGAGCAGTACTTC. Amino acid sequence: CEQLGRGWGYYEQYF.

V is TRBV7-9 and J is TRBJ1-4, with 7 bases matching TRBD1. CDR1 SEHNR and CDR2 FQNEAQ come from the germline V gene (reference sequence). The CDR3 extends over 15 amino acids. V dropped 6 bases and J dropped 4; count of bases not matched to a gene: 8. CDR3 region: CASRGGFFGNEKLFF. CDR3 coding DNA: TGTGCCAGCAGAGGGGGCTTCTTCGGTAATGAAAAACTGTTTTTT.

This clone has a handful of counts. The chain links TRBV5-1 to TRBJ2-1; D not resolved. Germline-derived CDR1 and CDR2 are SGHRS and YFSETQ. Trimming cost V 0 bases and J 9 bases, with 13 bases left between them. This CDR3 is built from 14 residues. The CDR3 loop is CASSLGGSYLEQFF. The CDR3, as DNA: TGCGCCAGCAGCTTGGGTGGTAGCTACCTTGAGCAGTTCTTC.

The chain combines TRBV10-3 with TRBJ1-4; D unclear. Trimming stripped 2 bases from V and 8 bases from J, with 12 bases between. This CDR3 contains 14 residues. CDR1 is ENHRY, CDR2 SYGVKD, per germline. The DNA of the CDR3 is TGTGCCATCAGTGAGGCGGGCAACGAAGAAAAACTGTTTTTT. The encoded protein is CAISEAGNEEKLFF.

The rearrangement links TRBV5-1 to TRBJ1-1; D call uncertain. Germline-derived CDR1 and CDR2 are SGHRS and YFSETQ. The CDR3 is 13 amino acids. V lost 4 bases, J lost 7 bases, and 14 bases lay in between. The chain's CDR3 is CASSEQGVFEAFF. CDR3 in DNA: TGCGCCAGCAGCGAACAAGGCGTCTTTGAAGCTTTCTTT.

The rearrangement links TRBV2 to TRBJ1-5, with D unresolved. CDR3 length: 12 residues. V lost 5 bases and J lost 11, with 13 bases in between. Germline V gene sequence: CDR1 SNHLY, CDR2 FYNNEI. CDR3: CASSPSLGSQHF. In nucleotides, the CDR3 is TGTGCCAGCAGTCCCTCCCTAGGGTCCCAGCATTTT.

The chain recombines TRBV7-9 with TRBJ2-1; no reliable D call. CDR1 is SEHNR, CDR2 FQNEAQ, per germline (reference sequence). V was clipped by 4 bases and J by 9 bases, with 10 bases between them. The CDR3 runs 12 residues. CDR3 in DNA: TGTGCCAGCAGCTCAGGCCCCTTTGAGCAGTTCTTC. This encodes CASSSGPFEQFF.

This chain connects TRBV30 to TRBJ1-5; 8 nucleotides match TRBD1. This CDR3 has 15 residues. The V gene's germline CDR1 is GTSNPN and CDR2 SVGIG (reference sequence). Unmatched junction bases numbered 8, after V lost 0 bases and J lost 7 bases. CDR3 DNA sequence: TGTGCCTGGAGTGTCGGCAGGGGGCCGGTACAGCCCCAGCATTTT. This gives the protein CAWSVGRGPVQPQHF.